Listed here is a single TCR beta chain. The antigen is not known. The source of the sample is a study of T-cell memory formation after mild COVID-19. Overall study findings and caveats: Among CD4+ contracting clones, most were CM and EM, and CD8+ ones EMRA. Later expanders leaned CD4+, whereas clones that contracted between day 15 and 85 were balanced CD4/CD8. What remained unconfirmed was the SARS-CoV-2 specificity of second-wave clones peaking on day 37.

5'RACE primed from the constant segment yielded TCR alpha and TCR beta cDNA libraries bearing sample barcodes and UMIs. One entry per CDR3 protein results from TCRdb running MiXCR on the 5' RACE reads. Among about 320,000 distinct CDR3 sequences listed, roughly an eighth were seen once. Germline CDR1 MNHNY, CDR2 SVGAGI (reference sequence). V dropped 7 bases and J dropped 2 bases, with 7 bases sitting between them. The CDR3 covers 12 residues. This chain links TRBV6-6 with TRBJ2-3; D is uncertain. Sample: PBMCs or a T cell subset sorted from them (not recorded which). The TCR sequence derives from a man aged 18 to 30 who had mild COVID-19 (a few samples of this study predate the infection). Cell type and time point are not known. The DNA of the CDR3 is TGTGCCAGCATGTGGAACACAGATACGCAGTATTTT. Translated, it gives CASMWNTDTQYF.